This is a list of T cell receptor beta chains from one sample in a study of blood T cells in healthy people across ages. TCRdb ran MiXCR on the 5' RACE reads and lists one entry per CDR3 protein. The table has 550,000 to 600,000 distinct CDR3 sequences, more than 45% seen once. The specimen sequenced was blood. All receptors come from an elderly man in good health. Each CDR3 is given with its conserved first and last residue. Rows give clone size only sometimes, using once, few, many, or a class for an expanded clone.

>-|TRBV9|TRBJ2-1
CASNPGQGPYNEQFF
>-|TRBV27|TRBJ2-5
CASSLEGLGETQYF
>-|TRBV27|TRBJ2-1
CASSSTGNYGYNEQFF
>-|TRBV20-1|-
CSAKDHEQYF
>-|TRBV6-1|TRBJ1-4
CASSEAPDSWLGEKLFF
>-|TRBV20-1|TRBJ2-1
CSASPYWVADNEQFF
>-|TRBV6-5|TRBJ1-5
CASSYVSGDQPQHF
>-|TRBV11-2|TRBJ2-2
CASSLDPGNTGELFF
>-|TRBV7-2|TRBJ2-1
CASSLESGVSYNEQFF
>-|TRBV11-2|TRBJ2-1
CASSLRQTTSSYNEQFF
>few|TRBV4-3|TRBJ2-7
CASSHSAGVYEQYF
>once|TRBV4-2|TRBJ1-5
CASSQDLLGDPRRVQPQHF
>few|TRBV7-2|TRBJ2-7
CASSPEGGRVTYEQYF